The 10 T cell receptor beta chains presented below share a single source sample, sequenced in a study of blood T cell repertoires in COVID-19. Sequencing was performed with immunoSEQ multiplex PCR; in TCRdb, only in-frame clones are kept and a portion is missing. Of about 220,000 clones listed, roughly four fifths are singletons. The sample taken for sequencing was PBMCs or T cells enriched from blood (not recorded which). The receptors here all came from a woman between 55 and 75 years old who had recovered from COVID-19.

The chain links TRBV7-6 to TRBJ1-3; 8 bases are shared with TRBD1. From germline, CDR1 is SGHVS and CDR2 FNYEAQ. V trimming: 5 bases; J trimming: 4 bases; junction bases outside the gene matches: 7. The CDR3 sequence is 15 residues long. CDR3 in DNA: TGTGCCAGCAGCCAGGGGGCGAATTCCGGAAACACCATATATTTT. Its translation: CASSQGANSGNTIYF.

The V gene is TRBV6-5, the J gene TRBJ2-2; D perhaps matches TRBD2 (5 bases). The germline V gene has CDR1 MNHEY and CDR2 SVGAGI. Trimming took 6 bases from V and 3 from J, leaving 8 bases between them. This CDR3 is built from 13 residues. CDR3 loop: CASRGAYTGELFF. The CDR3 DNA is TGTGCCAGCAGGGGAGCTTACACCGGGGAGCTGTTTTTT.

The chain employs TRBV29-1 and TRBJ1-1; D ambiguous. With 4 bases removed from V and 2 bases from J, the gap between germline ends came to 14 bases. This CDR3 is 14 amino acids long. The germline V gene encodes CDR1 SQVTM and CDR2 ANQGSEA. The CDR3 coding sequence is TGCAGCGTTGCGTACAGCCCAACCAACACTGAAGCTTTCTTT. It translates to CSVAYSPTNTEAFF.

The chain couples TRBV20-1 to TRBJ1-4; 7 nucleotides align to TRBD1. The CDR3 sequence is 17 residues long. J gave up 7 bases and V 3 bases, and 17 bases lay outside the gene matches. CDR1 and CDR2 from the germline V gene are DFQATT and SNEGSKA (reference sequence). The CDR3 nucleotides are TGCAGTGCTAGTCGACCCCAAACGAGACAGGGAGGTGAAAAACTGTTTTTT. Its translation is CSASRPQTRQGGEKLFF.

The chain joins TRBV10-3 to TRBJ2-3; 15 nucleotides line up with TRBD2. V was clipped by 4 bases and J by 3 bases; unmatched bases: 2. The CDR3 totals 16 residues. Germline-derived CDR1 and CDR2 are ENHRY and SYGVKD. The CDR3 coding sequence is TGTGCCATCAGTGGGGGACTAGCGGGGGGAACAGATACGCAGTATTTT. Protein: CAISGGLAGGTDTQYF.

This clone has just a few counts. V is TRBV6-2 or TRBV6-3 and J is TRBJ1-1; D not certain. The CDR3 totals 16 residues. Trimming took 5 bases from V and 3 from J, leaving 19 bases between them. Germline CDR1 is MNHEY and CDR2 is SVGEGT. This CDR3 reads CASSVLLSGIDTEAFF. The DNA of the CDR3 is TGTGCCAGCAGTGTCCTCTTATCGGGGATCGACACTGAAGCTTTCTTT.

V usage is TRBV6-5 and J usage is TRBJ1-4, with D possibly being TRBD1 (5 bases). CDR1 and CDR2 (germline): MNHEY, SVGAGI. The CDR3 spans 14 residues. V gave up 6 bases and J gave up 4 bases, with 12 bases separating them. The CDR3: CASRETAFNEKLFF. CDR3 coding DNA: TGTGCCAGCAGGGAGACAGCGTTTAATGAAAAACTGTTTTTT.

The genes are TRBV3-1 (or the pseudogene TRBV3-2) and TRBJ2-5; 7 bases fit TRBD2. In germline, CDR1 is LGHDT, CDR2 YNNKEL (reference sequence). The ends lost 2 bases at V and 1 base at J; junction bases unmatched: 7. There are 16 residues in the CDR3. The CDR3 region is CASSQPKVAGQETQYF. The CDR3 nucleotides are TGTGCCAGCAGCCAACCTAAGGTAGCGGGCCAAGAGACCCAGTACTTC.

V and J are TRBV7-2 and TRBJ2-3; the match to TRBD2 covers 13 bases. The CDR3 runs to 16 residues. Germline assignment: CDR1 SGHTA and CDR2 FQGNSA. V shed 5 bases, J shed 2 bases, and the junction held 4 bases outside the gene matches. Here the CDR3 DNA reads TGTGCCAGCAGCCCCGGACTAGCGGGGGCCACAGATACGCAGTATTTT. Its translation: CASSPGLAGATDTQYF.

The V and J genes are TRBV11-2 and TRBJ1-6; 10 bases are a match to TRBD1. The ends lost 5 bases at V and 9 bases at J; junction bases unmatched: 4. The CDR3 has 14 amino acids. Germline V CDR1 and CDR2: SGHAT, FQNNGV. The CDR3 DNA follows: TGTGCCAGCAGCCAGGACAGGGGGAGTTCACCCCTCCACTTT. It codes for CASSQDRGSSPLHF.